This TCR beta chain was captured in a study of cytomegalovirus exposure and HLA in healthy donors. Findings and limits, study-wide: Most TCR sequences were seen very rarely across donors, but some public TCRs occurred in many.

Note on this clone: Its antigen is currently unknown.

Separate from the roughly 670-subject first cohort, the roughly 110-subject validation cohort was the one that the donors belonged to. Looked up from germline, CDR1 is SGHRS and CDR2 is YFSETQ. V was trimmed by 3 bases and J by 5 bases, leaving 15 bases between them. This CDR3 has 15 amino acids. TCRdb's copy holds only in-frame clones and misses some; the assay was immunoSEQ multiplex PCR. The sample carries about 360,000 clones, about nine tenths recorded once. The sequence derives from a woman under 30 in good health and CMV-seronegative. The chain uses TRBV5-1 and TRBJ2-4; TRBD1 might be the D (6 bases). Sequencing used PBMCs. The CDR3 here is CASSSPGTSQNIQYF. CDR3 in DNA: TGCGCCAGCAGCTCCCCCGGGACATCTCAAAACATTCAGTACTTC. Complete variable domain (other parts from reference TRBV5-1 and TRBJ2-4): KAGVTQTPRYLIKTRGQQVTLSCSPISGHRSVSWYQQTPGQGLQFLFEYFSETQRNKGNFPGRFSGRQFSNSRSEMNVSTLELGDSALYLCASSSPGTSQNIQYFGAGTRLSVL.